These 8 T cell receptor beta chains originate from one sample sequenced in a study of CXCR3-negative and CXCR3-positive naive CD8 T cells. Whole-study results and caveats: The study found more hydrophobic TRB CDR3s in CXCR3-positive naive cells than in CXCR3-negative naive cells.

For these receptors, no antigen is known. Preparation of TRB cDNA libraries relied on 5' RACE carrying UMI labels. TCRdb re-called the 5' RACE reads, yielding one record per CDR3 amino acid sequence without DNA. The repertoire table contains 120,000 or so distinct CDR3 sequences. Input material: naive CXCR3+ CD8+ T cells from blood. The subset was: CD45RO-CCR7+CD27+CD95- naive CD8+ T cells expressing CXCR3 (TNR3+). Receptors were obtained from a human donor in good health. Some clones in this sample may be carry-over from other donors' samples.

The chain joins TRBV4-1 to TRBJ1-2; the TCRdb call, TRBD1, lacks DNA for checking. CDR3 length: 17 amino acids. The germline gives CDR1 MGHRA, CDR2 YSYEKL. The CDR3 is CASSQEPGQGDDYGYTF.

The chain links TRBV7-9 to TRBJ2-1; TCRdb indicates TRBD1, and absent DNA this call remains unverified. The CDR3 is 16 amino acids. Germline lookup yields CDR1 SEHNR and CDR2 FQNEAQ (reference sequence). The CDR3 loop is CASSLPGGPTCNEQFF.

The chain employs TRBV7-9 and TRBJ2-5; TCRdb outputs TRBD2, but without DNA this stays unchecked. CDR1 and CDR2 (germline): SEHNR, FQNEAQ (reference sequence). The CDR3 contains 15 residues. CDR3 residues: CASRNDRALQETQYF.

The chain uses TRBV7-9 and TRBJ2-5; TCRdb returns TRBD2, unconfirmable since there is no DNA. Germline V gene lookup returns CDR1 SEHNR and CDR2 FQNEAQ (reference sequence). The CDR3 contains 18 residues. The CDR3 region is CASSLVWELADNQETQYF.

The CDR3 loop is CASSLGGGEKLFF. The rearrangement uses TRBV5-6 and TRBJ1-4. The V gene's germline CDR1 is SGHDT and CDR2 YYEEEE. CDR3 length: 13 residues.

This sequence joins TRBV12-3 or TRBV12-4 and TRBJ2-7; as DNA is missing, the TRBD1 call by TCRdb cannot be tested. This CDR3 comprises 12 residues. CDR3 in amino acids: CASSGGVHEQYF.

The chain joins TRBV6-6 to TRBJ2-2; TCRdb lists TRBD2, though no DNA is available to test this call. This CDR3 has 12 amino acids. Germline-derived CDR1 and CDR2 are MNHNY and SVGAGI (reference sequence). CDR3 residues: CASSSQTGELFF.

The gene calls are TRBV19 and TRBJ2-7; checking the TCRdb D call of TRBD2 is not possible without DNA. The germline gives CDR1 LNHDA, CDR2 SQIVND (reference sequence). This CDR3 has 13 amino acids. CDR3 protein: CASSIGGTYEQYF.